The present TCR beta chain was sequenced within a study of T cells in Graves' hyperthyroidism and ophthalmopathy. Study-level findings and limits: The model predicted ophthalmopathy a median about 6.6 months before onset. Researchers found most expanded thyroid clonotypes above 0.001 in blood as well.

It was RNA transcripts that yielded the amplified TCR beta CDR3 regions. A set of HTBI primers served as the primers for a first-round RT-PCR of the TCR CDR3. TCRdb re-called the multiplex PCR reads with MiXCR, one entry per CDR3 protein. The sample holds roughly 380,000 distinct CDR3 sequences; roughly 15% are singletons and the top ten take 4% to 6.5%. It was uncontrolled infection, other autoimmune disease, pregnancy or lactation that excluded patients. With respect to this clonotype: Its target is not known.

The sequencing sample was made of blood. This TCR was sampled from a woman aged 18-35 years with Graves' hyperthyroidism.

CDR3 nucleotide sequence: TGTGCCAGCAGCCAAGAGACCGCGTCCTACAATGAGCAGTTCTTC. Residues: CASSQETASYNEQFF. The rearrangement uses TRBV4-2 and TRBJ2-1; no clear D. The V end lost 0 bases, the J end lost 1 base, and 7 bases lay between the germline ends. The CDR3 has 15 residues. Germline loops: CDR1 LGHNA, CDR2 YNFKEQ.